This is a list of T cell receptor beta chains from one sample in a study of OX40 agonist ivuxolimab in advanced cancers. Sequencing used immunoSEQ multiplex PCR; TCRdb keeps in-frame clones, though not all of them. In the table there are over 40,000 clones, around 88% of which are singletons. Sequenced here: CD4+ or CD8+ T cells sorted from blood, sampled in a trial of the OX40 agonist ivuxolimab. Receptors were obtained from an adult with an advanced solid tumor such as melanoma, head and neck, liver or kidney cancer. Both conserved end residues are part of each CDR3. The D gene is left open where the match is weak. Clone size, where shown, is once, few, many, or a class for clones that have expanded.

V gene: TRBV6-5
J gene: TRBJ2-1
clone size: .
D gene: TRBD2
CDR3 DNA: TGTGCCAGCATGCGTCCGGGACTAGCGGGAGATGAGCAGTTCTTC
CDR3 protein: CASMRPGLAGDEQFF

V gene: TRBV7-8
J gene: TRBJ2-7
clone size: once
D gene: TRBD1
CDR3 DNA: TGTGCCAGCAGCTTAGTACTGGGACAGGGCCACGAGCAGTACTTC
CDR3 protein: CASSLVLGQGHEQYF

V gene: TRBV28
J gene: TRBJ2-7
clone size: .
D gene: TRBD1
CDR3 DNA: TGTGCCAGCAGTTCGGACAGGCGATCCTACGAGCAGTACTTC
CDR3 protein: CASSSDRRSYEQYF

V gene: TRBV28
J gene: TRBJ2-7
clone size: .
D gene: TRBD2
CDR3 DNA: TGTGCCAGCAGCCATGGGACTAGCGGAATTCGATACGAGCAGTACTTC
CDR3 protein: CASSHGTSGIRYEQYF

V gene: TRBV19
J gene: TRBJ2-3
clone size: .
D gene: .
CDR3 DNA: TGTGCCAGTACTCGGCAGTCCTTTGGGACGCAGTATTTT
CDR3 protein: CASTRQSFGTQYF

V gene: TRBV30
J gene: TRBJ1-4
clone size: .
D gene: .
CDR3 DNA: TGTGCCTGGAGTCGTCAGCGTAATGAAAAACTGTTTTTT
CDR3 protein: CAWSRQRNEKLFF

V gene: TRBV5-1
J gene: TRBJ1-5
clone size: once
D gene: TRBD1
CDR3 DNA: TGCGCCAGCAGCGACGGGACAGGGCGGCAGCCCCAGCATTTT
CDR3 protein: CASSDGTGRQPQHF

V gene: TRBV2
J gene: TRBJ1-1
clone size: .
D gene: .
CDR3 DNA: TGTGCCAGCAGTTTTGGGGGGGCGACTGAAGCTTTCTTT
CDR3 protein: CASSFGGATEAFF

V gene: TRBV5-6
J gene: TRBJ1-2
clone size: once
D gene: .
CDR3 DNA: TGTGCCAGCAGCAAAAACAAGAATGGCTACACCTTC
CDR3 protein: CASSKNKNGYTF

V gene: TRBV11-2
J gene: TRBJ1-5
clone size: .
D gene: .
CDR3 DNA: TGTGCCAGCAGCTTTACCTATAGCAATCAGCCCCAGCATTTT
CDR3 protein: CASSFTYSNQPQHF

V gene: TRBV7-2
J gene: TRBJ1-1
clone size: .
D gene: .
CDR3 DNA: TGTGCCAGCAGCTTAGGACGGGTTCGGGGCACTGAAGCTTTCTTT
CDR3 protein: CASSLGRVRGTEAFF

V gene: TRBV15
J gene: TRBJ2-1
clone size: .
D gene: .
CDR3 DNA: TGTGCCACCAGCAGAGAGCGGGCCTTCGCTAATGAGCAGTTCTTC
CDR3 protein: CATSRERAFANEQFF

V gene: TRBV5-4
J gene: TRBJ1-2
clone size: .
D gene: .
CDR3 DNA: TGTGCCAGCAGCTTGGCGCTATCTCCGGGACCCCCAAGGGGCTACACCTTC
CDR3 protein: CASSLALSPGPPRGYTF

V gene: TRBV5-1
J gene: TRBJ2-1
clone size: .
D gene: .
CDR3 DNA: TGCGCCAGCAGCCCGAGGACTTCACACCCCAGCGAGTACAATGAGCAGTTCTTC
CDR3 protein: CASSPRTSHPSEYNEQFF

V gene: TRBV6-6
J gene: TRBJ2-7
clone size: .
D gene: TRBD2
CDR3 DNA: TGTGCCAGCAGGTGGGGAGGGGCGACTTCCTACGAGCAGTACTTC
CDR3 protein: CASRWGGATSYEQYF

V gene: TRBV7-2
J gene: TRBJ1-1
clone size: .
D gene: TRBD1
CDR3 DNA: TGTGCCAGCGTCCCTGGCAGGGGGCGGGTGACTGAAGCTTTCTTT
CDR3 protein: CASVPGRGRVTEAFF

V gene: TRBV7-8
J gene: TRBJ2-1
clone size: .
D gene: .
CDR3 DNA: TGTGCCAGCAGCTTTAAGCGTACCTACAATGAGCAGTTCTTC
CDR3 protein: CASSFKRTYNEQFF

V gene: TRBV7-8
J gene: TRBJ1-6
clone size: .
D gene: TRBD1
CDR3 DNA: TGTGCCAGCAGCTTAGTCAAACTGGGACAGGGAAATTCACCCCTCCACTTT
CDR3 protein: CASSLVKLGQGNSPLHF

V gene: TRBV6-5
J gene: TRBJ2-1
clone size: .
D gene: .
CDR3 DNA: TGTGCCAGCCAACCGCAGGGTTTCTACAATGAGCAGTTCTTC
CDR3 protein: CASQPQGFYNEQFF

V gene: TRBV7-2
J gene: TRBJ2-7
clone size: once
D gene: .
CDR3 DNA: TGTGCCAGCAGCTTACTTGGGGCAGGGTTTTCCTACGAGCAGTACTTC
CDR3 protein: CASSLLGAGFSYEQYF

V gene: TRBV19
J gene: TRBJ1-5
clone size: .
D gene: TRBD1
CDR3 DNA: TGTGCCAGTAGTCCCGGGGACAGGGGGTCCCAGCATTTT
CDR3 protein: CASSPGDRGSQHF

V gene: TRBV9
J gene: TRBJ2-1
clone size: .
D gene: .
CDR3 DNA: TGTGCCAGCAGCCCCGCCGGGAGCTCCTACAATGAGCAGTTCTTC
CDR3 protein: CASSPAGSSYNEQFF

V gene: TRBV7-9
J gene: TRBJ1-6
clone size: .
D gene: .
CDR3 DNA: TGTGCCAGCAGCTTAGAGGGGAATGATAATTCACCCCTCCACTTT
CDR3 protein: CASSLEGNDNSPLHF

V gene: TRBV7-9
J gene: TRBJ2-1
clone size: .
D gene: .
CDR3 DNA: TGTGCCAGCAGCATAGACTGGGGCAATGAGCAGTTCTTC
CDR3 protein: CASSIDWGNEQFF

V gene: TRBV2
J gene: TRBJ2-1
clone size: once
D gene: .
CDR3 DNA: TGTGCCAGCACTGCCGTTAATGAGCAGTTCTTC
CDR3 protein: CASTAVNEQFF

V gene: TRBV27
J gene: TRBJ2-5
clone size: .
D gene: .
CDR3 DNA: TGTGCCAGCAGTTTTGTGTTCGGAGAGACCCAGTACTTC
CDR3 protein: CASSFVFGETQYF

V gene: TRBV7-9
J gene: TRBJ1-1
clone size: few
D gene: .
CDR3 DNA: TGTGCCAGCAGCTTGCCCCAGGGCACTGAAGCTTTCTTT
CDR3 protein: CASSLPQGTEAFF

V gene: TRBV5-8
J gene: TRBJ1-2
clone size: .
D gene: .
CDR3 DNA: TGTGCCAGCAGCTTGTTCTCGGGGGGCGCTTATGGCTACACCTTC
CDR3 protein: CASSLFSGGAYGYTF

V gene: TRBV30
J gene: TRBJ2-5
clone size: .
D gene: TRBD1
CDR3 DNA: TGTGCCTGGAAAGGGGGCAAAATAGAGACCCAGTACTTC
CDR3 protein: CAWKGGKIETQYF

V gene: TRBV2
J gene: TRBJ1-5
clone size: .
D gene: .
CDR3 DNA: TGTGCCTCCCGGGCAGGAGCCAATCAGCCCCAGCATTTT
CDR3 protein: CASRAGANQPQHF

V gene: TRBV5-4
J gene: TRBJ2-2
clone size: .
D gene: TRBD1
CDR3 DNA: TGTGCCAGCAGACGAGGGGGCCCCGGGGAGCTGTTTTTT
CDR3 protein: CASRRGGPGELFF

V gene: TRBV18
J gene: TRBJ1-5
clone size: few
D gene: .
CDR3 DNA: TGTGCCAGCTCACCACCCTCCGGGGGCAATCAGCCCCAGCATTTT
CDR3 protein: CASSPPSGGNQPQHF

V gene: TRBV19
J gene: TRBJ1-1
clone size: .
D gene: .
CDR3 DNA: TGTGCCAGTAGTATAAGGGAGAACACTGAAGCTTTCTTT
CDR3 protein: CASSIRENTEAFF

V gene: TRBV11-3
J gene: TRBJ2-1
clone size: .
D gene: .
CDR3 DNA: TGTGCCAGCAGCTTCACCTCGGACATCCATGAGCAGTTCTTC
CDR3 protein: CASSFTSDIHEQFF

V gene: TRBV11-2
J gene: TRBJ2-1
clone size: .
D gene: .
CDR3 DNA: TGTGCCAGCAGCCCCTGGCGGGAGCAGTTCTTC
CDR3 protein: CASSPWREQFF

V gene: TRBV14
J gene: TRBJ2-2
clone size: .
D gene: TRBD2
CDR3 DNA: TGTGCCAGCAGCCAACGACTAGCGGGTGGCGGCGGGGAGCTGTTTTTT
CDR3 protein: CASSQRLAGGGGELFF

V gene: TRBV27
J gene: TRBJ1-3
clone size: once
D gene: TRBD1
CDR3 DNA: TGTGCCAGCAGTGCCAGCAGGGGGAACTCTGGAAACACCATATATTTT
CDR3 protein: CASSASRGNSGNTIYF

V gene: TRBV7-9
J gene: TRBJ2-2
clone size: .
D gene: .
CDR3 DNA: TGTGCCAGCAGCCATCTGGGGGGACGGAACACCGGGGAGCTGTTTTTT
CDR3 protein: CASSHLGGRNTGELFF

V gene: TRBV6-6
J gene: TRBJ1-5
clone size: .
D gene: .
CDR3 DNA: TGTGCCAGCAGGCCGATGGCGGATCAGCCCCAGCATTTT
CDR3 protein: CASRPMADQPQHF

V gene: TRBV5-1
J gene: TRBJ2-1
clone size: .
D gene: TRBD2
CDR3 DNA: TGCGCCACCGCAACCGGGACTAGCGGGGGCCAGCAGTTCTTC
CDR3 protein: CATATGTSGGQQFF

V gene: TRBV19
J gene: TRBJ2-4
clone size: .
D gene: .
CDR3 DNA: TGTGCCAGTACGGCGAAAAAGGGGCAGAACATTCAGTACTTC
CDR3 protein: CASTAKKGQNIQYF

V gene: TRBV12-5
J gene: TRBJ1-2
clone size: .
D gene: .
CDR3 DNA: TGTGCTAGTGGTAGGGGCGTCAATGGCTACACCTTC
CDR3 protein: CASGRGVNGYTF

V gene: TRBV5-1
J gene: TRBJ2-7
clone size: .
D gene: .
CDR3 DNA: TGCGCCAGCAGCGAACCGGGGAAATCTATGAACGAGCAGTACTTC
CDR3 protein: CASSEPGKSMNEQYF

V gene: TRBV2
J gene: TRBJ2-5
clone size: few
D gene: .
CDR3 DNA: TGTGCCAGCAGTGTTGGAGGGGCGGACCAAGAGACCCAGTACTTC
CDR3 protein: CASSVGGADQETQYF

V gene: TRBV5-8
J gene: TRBJ1-2
clone size: .
D gene: .
CDR3 DNA: TGTGCCAGCAGCTTGGGACAGGCGGACTATGGCTACACCTTC
CDR3 protein: CASSLGQADYGYTF

V gene: TRBV2
J gene: TRBJ1-6
clone size: few
D gene: .
CDR3 DNA: TGTGCCAGCAGTGAACAGCGTTCACCCCTCCACTTT
CDR3 protein: CASSEQRSPLHF

V gene: TRBV5-1
J gene: TRBJ1-2
clone size: once
D gene: .
CDR3 DNA: TGCGCCAGCAGCTTGCAAGGGCAAAGCTATGGCTACACCTTC
CDR3 protein: CASSLQGQSYGYTF

V gene: TRBV30
J gene: TRBJ2-5
clone size: once
D gene: TRBD2
CDR3 DNA: TGTGCCTGGTCCTTCGGGTTAGCGGGGGATCTGGGGGAGACCCAGTACTTC
CDR3 protein: CAWSFGLAGDLGETQYF